The present T cell receptor beta chain was sequenced within a study of spatial heterogeneity in lung cancer. Study results and limitations: Mutation tallies in tumors tracked expanded intratumoral alpha and beta TCR counts.

Trimming pared 5 bases from V and 7 bases from J, leaving 6 bases between. Germline V gene lookup returns CDR1 DFQATT and CDR2 SNEGSKA (reference sequence). This CDR3 is built from 10 residues. Documented time point: sample taken at primary tumor resection. Every molecule of TCR cDNA had its own unique molecular identifier. A single record per CDR3 protein comes from TCRdb applying MiXCR to the 5' RACE reads. The top ten clones hold around a quarter of a sample with 9,200 or so distinct CDR3 sequences, about 8.8% of them seen once. Ten or more counts support this clonotype. The antigen remains unidentified.

The V and J genes are TRBV20-1 and TRBJ2-1; D unclear. This material consisted of lung tumor tissue, taken at surgery. The receptor's source is a male donor with early-stage non-small cell lung cancer. CDR3 nucleotides: TGCAGTGCTCAACTAAATGAGCAGTTCTTC. Its protein product is CSAQLNEQFF.